This T cell receptor beta chain was sequenced during a study of STAT5B mutations in CD4+ large granular lymphocyte leukemia. Germline V gives CDR1 SGHRS, CDR2 YFSETQ. This CDR3 contains 15 residues. V lost 4 bases to trimming and J lost 1 base, with 14 bases between them. Data came from immunoSEQ multiplex PCR; TCRdb stores just in-frame clones and leaves some out. Among about 21,000 clones listed, just over 70% were seen once. This chain links TRBV5-1 with TRBJ1-2, with D perhaps matching TRBD1 (5 bases). The sequenced sample consisted of CD4+ T cells from blood buffy coats. The receptor was derived from a human donor in good health. CDR3 bases: TGCGCCAGCAGCCGGGACGCTAGCTTTAACTATGGCTACACCTTC. Translating it yields CASSRDASFNYGYTF.